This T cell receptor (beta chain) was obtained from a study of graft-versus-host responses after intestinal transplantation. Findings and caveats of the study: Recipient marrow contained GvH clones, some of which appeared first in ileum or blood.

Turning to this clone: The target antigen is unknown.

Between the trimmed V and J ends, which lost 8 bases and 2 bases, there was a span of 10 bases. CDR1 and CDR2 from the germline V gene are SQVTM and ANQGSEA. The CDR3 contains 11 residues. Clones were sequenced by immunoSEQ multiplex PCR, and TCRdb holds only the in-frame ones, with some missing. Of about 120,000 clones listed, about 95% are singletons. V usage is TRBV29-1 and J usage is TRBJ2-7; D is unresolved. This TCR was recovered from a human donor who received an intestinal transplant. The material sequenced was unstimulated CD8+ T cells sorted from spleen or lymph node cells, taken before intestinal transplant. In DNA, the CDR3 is TGCAGCCCGGTCGTTCCCTACGAGCAGTACTTC. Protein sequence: CSPVVPYEQYF.